The rows below give T cell receptor beta chains drawn from one sample of a study of response to subunit inactivated influenza vaccine. MiXCR, run by TCRdb on the RT-PCR reads, gives a single entry per CDR3 protein. The sample holds about 620,000 distinct CDR3 sequences, 11% seen once. These same data were also listed under a study on T cells expressing NK-cell markers.

The sample was PBMCs from blood, taken on the day of vaccination. The receptors come from a man aged 50-59 years who received an inactivated influenza vaccine. CDR3s leave out the opening cysteine and the closing phenylalanine or tryptophan. Fields, in order: J gene, V gene, CDR3 length, CDR3 protein.

j_gene: TRBJ1-4; v_gene: TRBV5-1; len: 13; CDR3aa: ASSPGQTKNEKLF
j_gene: TRBJ2-1; v_gene: TRBV18; len: 15; CDR3aa: ASSPRRAQGGHNEQF
j_gene: TRBJ2-5; v_gene: TRBV7-6; len: 13; CDR3aa: ASSLLAEFRETQY
j_gene: TRBJ2-3; v_gene: TRBV7-9; len: 12; CDR3aa: ASGGGARTDTQY
j_gene: TRBJ2-7; v_gene: TRBV6-2/TRBV6-3; len: 15; CDR3aa: ASSFNPISRIAYEQY
j_gene: TRBJ2-1; v_gene: TRBV20-1; len: 11; CDR3aa: SARVPSGLEQF
j_gene: TRBJ2-3; v_gene: TRBV7-2; len: 13; CDR3aa: ASSLVYGGPDTQY
j_gene: TRBJ2-7; v_gene: TRBV10-3; len: 11; CDR3aa: AIRVTEAYEQY
j_gene: TRBJ2-5; v_gene: TRBV7-9; len: 11; CDR3aa: ASSFQSAETQY
j_gene: TRBJ2-7; v_gene: TRBV28; len: 14; CDR3aa: ASSFNRDRGGYEQY
j_gene: TRBJ2-1; v_gene: TRBV7-2; len: 13; CDR3aa: ASSFSGGNYNEQF
j_gene: TRBJ2-3; v_gene: TRBV24-1; len: 14; CDR3aa: ATSDTGLAGSDTQY
j_gene: TRBJ2-3; v_gene: TRBV7-8; len: 10; CDR3aa: ASSPTHYTQY
j_gene: TRBJ2-5; v_gene: TRBV7-8; len: 12; CDR3aa: ASSFRNRQETQY
j_gene: TRBJ2-4; v_gene: TRBV10-3; len: 13; CDR3aa: AISPTGEPLSIQY
j_gene: TRBJ2-7; v_gene: TRBV3-1; len: 13; CDR3aa: ASSQGSARSREQY
j_gene: TRBJ2-7; v_gene: TRBV29-1; len: 10; CDR3aa: SGGVSGYEQY
j_gene: TRBJ2-1; v_gene: TRBV2; len: 13; CDR3aa: ASSFTSGSFNEQF
j_gene: TRBJ2-7; v_gene: TRBV18; len: 12; CDR3aa: ASSLQADSYEQC
j_gene: TRBJ2-1; v_gene: TRBV2; len: 14; CDR3aa: ASSGLSGRSYNEQF
j_gene: TRBJ2-3; v_gene: TRBV6-1; len: 13; CDR3aa: ASRVSGRGTDTQY
j_gene: TRBJ1-6; v_gene: TRBV15; len: 13; CDR3aa: ATSKGGGADSPLH
j_gene: TRBJ1-1; v_gene: TRBV7-9; len: 10; CDR3aa: ASSQTWTEAF
j_gene: TRBJ2-3; v_gene: TRBV12-3/TRBV12-4; len: 11; CDR3aa: ASSETGFDTQY
j_gene: TRBJ2-2; v_gene: TRBV7-9; len: 12; CDR3aa: ASSLVTSVGELF
j_gene: TRBJ2-1; v_gene: TRBV20-1; len: 13; CDR3aa: SITEGTSGNNEQF
j_gene: TRBJ2-3; v_gene: TRBV20-1; len: 12; CDR3aa: SARGTSATDTQY
j_gene: TRBJ2-3; v_gene: TRBV4-3; len: 11; CDR3aa: ASSQTWADTQY
j_gene: TRBJ2-5; v_gene: TRBV20-1; len: 13; CDR3aa: SARPDRVHGETQY
j_gene: TRBJ2-5; v_gene: TRBV6-5; len: 12; CDR3aa: ASSSGILQETQY
j_gene: TRBJ2-3; v_gene: TRBV2; len: 15; CDR3aa: AIQRTSGGTNTDTQY
j_gene: TRBJ2-5; v_gene: TRBV7-9; len: 14; CDR3aa: ASSLGLAGIQETQY
j_gene: TRBJ1-6; v_gene: TRBV19; len: 11; CDR3aa: ASSQRRLAPLH
j_gene: TRBJ2-1; v_gene: TRBV5-1; len: 13; CDR3aa: ASSLVPGFYNEQF
j_gene: TRBJ2-3; v_gene: TRBV28; len: 10; CDR3aa: ASSPPSLGQY
j_gene: TRBJ2-1; v_gene: TRBV28; len: 19; CDR3aa: ASSLYLLGLAVKGSYNEQF
j_gene: TRBJ2-3; v_gene: TRBV7-2; len: 12; CDR3aa: ASSSTIPRHTQY
j_gene: TRBJ1-2; v_gene: TRBV7-8; len: 12; CDR3aa: ASSQDRTSGGYT
j_gene: TRBJ2-1; v_gene: TRBV3-1; len: 14; CDR3aa: ASSPKGLAGANEQF
j_gene: TRBJ2-1; v_gene: TRBV11-1; len: 13; CDR3aa: ASSTRGRSYNEQF
j_gene: TRBJ2-1; v_gene: TRBV7-9; len: 13; CDR3aa: ASSLERGGVDEQF
j_gene: TRBJ1-3; v_gene: TRBV7-2; len: 11; CDR3aa: ASTLLSGNTIY
j_gene: TRBJ2-7; v_gene: TRBV9; len: 13; CDR3aa: ASSVKGGIPYEQY
j_gene: TRBJ2-1; v_gene: TRBV12-3/TRBV12-4; len: 12; CDR3aa: ASRPTSGRNEQF
j_gene: TRBJ2-1; v_gene: TRBV12-3/TRBV12-4; len: 13; CDR3aa: ASRGARTGGNEQF
j_gene: TRBJ2-5; v_gene: TRBV6-2/TRBV6-3; len: 13; CDR3aa: ASSKGRVRQETQY
j_gene: TRBJ1-3; v_gene: TRBV6-2/TRBV6-3; len: 17; CDR3aa: ASSYRTGTLYSSGNTIY
j_gene: TRBJ2-1; v_gene: TRBV11-2; len: 14; CDR3aa: ASSLETSGSWDEQF
j_gene: TRBJ1-5; v_gene: TRBV16; len: 11; CDR3aa: ASSLLRAQPQH
j_gene: TRBJ2-5; v_gene: TRBV5-1; len: 11; CDR3aa: ASSPPSGETQY
j_gene: TRBJ1-5; v_gene: TRBV29-1; len: 10; CDR3aa: SVGAANQPQH
j_gene: TRBJ2-1; v_gene: TRBV7-6; len: 14; CDR3aa: ASSSIAGGAYNEQF
j_gene: TRBJ2-1; v_gene: TRBV19; len: 12; CDR3aa: ASSPGSYDNEQF
j_gene: TRBJ2-2; v_gene: TRBV5-1; len: 14; CDR3aa: ASSLSEASITGELF
j_gene: TRBJ2-7; v_gene: TRBV11-2; len: 14; CDR3aa: ASSLWGGPGSYEQY
j_gene: TRBJ2-2; v_gene: TRBV7-7; len: 14; CDR3aa: ASRETGTGVTGELF
j_gene: TRBJ2-7; v_gene: TRBV20-1; len: 9; CDR3aa: SARGGNEQY
j_gene: TRBJ2-5; v_gene: TRBV6-6; len: 11; CDR3aa: ASSGHLIETQY